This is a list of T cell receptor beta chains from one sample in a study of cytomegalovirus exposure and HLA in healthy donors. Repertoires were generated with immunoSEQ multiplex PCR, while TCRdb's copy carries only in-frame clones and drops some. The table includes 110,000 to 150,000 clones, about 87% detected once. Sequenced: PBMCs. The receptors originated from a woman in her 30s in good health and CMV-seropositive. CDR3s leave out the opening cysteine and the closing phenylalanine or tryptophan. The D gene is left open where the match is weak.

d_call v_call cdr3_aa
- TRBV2 ASTLSTGLF
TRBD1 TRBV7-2 ASRSTRGFGYT
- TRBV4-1 ASSRRQVEDEQY
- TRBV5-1 ASSQYGGSTDTQY
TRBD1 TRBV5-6 ASSTDRSTEAF
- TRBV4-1 ASSQDGAGFIYNEQF
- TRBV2 ASSPPPDTQY
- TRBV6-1 ASSEKVDSFNEKLF
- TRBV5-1 ASSLVGGLDYGYT
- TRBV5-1 ASSTGQIYTDTQY
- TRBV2 ASNRYLYYEQY
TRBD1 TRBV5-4 ASSLGQGAGYEQY
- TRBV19 ASTNVAGVTEAF
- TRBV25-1 ASSPGGLGQPQH
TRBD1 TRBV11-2 ASSLPGQGDYGYT
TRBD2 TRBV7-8 ASSLYGLAIETDTQY
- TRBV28 ASTLAISPYEQY
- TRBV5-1 ASSLLSSSYEQY
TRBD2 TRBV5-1 ASSRTTSGSRTGELF
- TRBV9 ASNPMGPTGELF
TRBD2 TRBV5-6 ASSLDLAGRETQY
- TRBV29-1 SVGSEAVNEKLF
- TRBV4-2 ASSQEAGSTYEQY
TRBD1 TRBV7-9 ASSLAHGQGNGYT
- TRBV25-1 ASSAQSRVGELF
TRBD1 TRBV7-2 ASSLLGTVDEQY
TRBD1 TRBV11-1 ASRGGQTGETQY